This TCR beta chain was sequenced for a study of post-analysis software for immune sequencing data. In the case of this clonotype: The antigen remains undetermined.

Included in the TCR beta cDNA libraries were unique molecular identifiers. Input of about 0.85 to 10 million T cells yielded roughly 530,000 cDNA molecules. TCRdb reanalysed the PCR reads using MiXCR and keeps one entry per CDR3 protein. The sample lists about 770,000 distinct CDR3 sequences; roughly 50% were seen once. From germline, CDR1 is SGDLS and CDR2 YYNGEE. This CDR3 spans 16 amino acids. V shed 0 bases and J shed 1 base, with 12 bases lying between them. Regarding the study as a whole: Included in a set of a handful of TRBV segments more frequent in patients than controls were TRBV5-6, TRBV5-1 and TRBV20-1. Co-batched samples clustered tightly together by F measure. Diversity measured as normalized Chao1 was significantly lower in multiple sclerosis patients than in controls.

Material: blood. The receptor was derived from a girl between 5 and 17 years old with multiple sclerosis. The chain has TRBV9 and TRBJ2-3, with unresolved D. The CDR3 loop reads CASSVGAQDRTDTQYF. CDR3 nucleotides: TGTGCCAGCAGCGTAGGGGCGCAGGACCGCACAGATACGCAGTATTTT.